This record covers a single TCR beta chain. The antigen is undetermined. This specimen belongs to a study of T cell responses to AZD1222 COVID-19 vaccine. CDR3 size: 14 residues. Germline lookup yields CDR1 LNHDA and CDR2 SQIVND (reference sequence). The V and J ends lost 7 bases and 7 bases, in that order; junction bases with no gene match: 11. General study results and limits: Only a handful of people who got AZD1222 tested seropositive at baseline. Mostly white British, mostly female donors; authors suggested clonal diversity may be underestimated. As reported, nearly half of all spike-specific TCRs target variant regions that are unmutated.

The method was immunoSEQ multiplex PCR; TCRdb's version includes in-frame clones alone and lacks a portion of them. Of fewer than 110,000 clones in the sample, under 95% were seen once. The receptor's source is an adult in good health. The genes are TRBV19 and TRBJ1-1; 8 nucleotides match TRBD1. The starting material was peripheral blood, obtained on day 0 of AZD1222 vaccination. The CDR3 sequence is CASIKLDRVHEAFF. The CDR3 nucleotides read TGTGCCAGTATAAAGTTGGACAGGGTCCATGAAGCTTTCTTT.